The next 18 T cell receptor beta chains were all read from a single sample in a study of T cells after yellow fever vaccination. TCRdb called the 5' RACE reads again in MiXCR, with one record for every CDR3 protein. The profile shows more than 450,000 distinct CDR3 sequences, 21% of them singletons. Material: PBMCs, obtained roughly 23 days after the first yellow fever vaccination. The receptors come from a man between 18 and 29 years old who received the YFV17D yellow fever vaccine.

The CDR3, as DNA: TGCGCCAGCAGCTTGGGACTAGCGGGGGCCGGAGAGCTGATGGAAGAGACCCAGTACTTC. It yields the protein CASSLGLAGAGELMEETQYF. This chain joins TRBV5-1 and TRBJ2-5, with 12 bases aligning to TRBD2. Germline CDR1 SGHRS, CDR2 YFSETQ. Trimming removed 0 bases from V and 3 bases from J; junction bases left unmatched: 15. The CDR3 extends over 20 amino acids.

This clonotype was observed a few times. The chain uses TRBV7-2 and TRBJ2-1; the match to TRBD2 covers 8 bases. This CDR3 is 14 amino acids long. From germline, CDR1 is SGHTA and CDR2 FQGNSA. V lost 2 bases, J lost 9 bases, and 6 bases stayed unmatched. The DNA of the CDR3 is TGTGCCAGCAGCTTATATCGGGGGGGAGGTGAGCAGTTCTTC. The encoded protein is CASSLYRGGGEQFF. The full variable domain, in which reference TRBV7-2 and TRBJ2-1 provide the parts outside the CDR3, is GAGVSQSPSNKVTEKGKDVELRCDPISGHTALYWYRQSLGQGLEFLIYFQGNSAPDKSGLPSDRFSAERTGGSVSTLTIQRTQQEDSAVYLCASSLYRGGGEQFFGPGTRLTVL.

CDR3 sequence (DNA): TGTGCCAGCAGCTTAGGAGGGGCGGGGGGGCGGCAAGAGACCCAGTACTTC. Residues: CASSLGGAGGRQETQYF. The V gene is TRBV7-2, the J gene TRBJ2-5, with 9 bases matching TRBD2. This CDR3 contains 17 residues. V shed 1 base and J 2 bases; nucleotides not matched to a gene: 8. Germline assignment: CDR1 SGHTA and CDR2 FQGNSA.

This clonotype was detected many times. The chain joins TRBV4-1 to TRBJ1-5; D is possibly TRBD1 (5 bases). CDR3 length: 16 residues. Germline loops: CDR1 MGHRA, CDR2 YSYEKL. Between the trimmed V and J ends, which lost 1 base and 4 bases, there was a span of 14 bases. In nucleotides, the CDR3 is TGCGCCAGCAGCCAAGGCCGCGGCAGGGATAATCAGCCCCAGCATTTT. Translation: CASSQGRGRDNQPQHF.

With regard to this clonotype: One end of the junction fails to match germline, which may point to a read error. V is TRBV4-2 and J is TRBJ1-1, with D possibly TRBD1 on 5 matching bases. Germline V gene sequence: CDR1 LGHNA, CDR2 YNFKEQ. The CDR3 runs to 14 residues. CDR3 in DNA: TGTGCCAGCACCCAAGAATGGGGGGAGGCTGAAGCTTTCTTT. This sequence encodes CASTQEWGEAEAFF.

This clonotype has just a few counts. The V call is TRBV7-2, the J call TRBJ2-7; 9 nucleotides align to TRBD2. The CDR3 loop spans 14 amino acids. In germline, CDR1 is SGHTA, CDR2 FQGNSA. Trimming cost V 3 bases and J 4 bases; bases outside gene matches: 4. CDR3 coding DNA: TGTGCCAGCAGCTTCGCTAGCGGGGTATACGAGCAGTACTTC. It encodes CASSFASGVYEQYF.

The genes are TRBV7-8 and TRBJ1-5; D remains unclear. Germline lookup yields CDR1 SGHVS and CDR2 FQNEAQ. Trimming removed 4 bases at V and 6 bases at J, with 16 bases between. This CDR3 has 15 amino acids. As DNA, the CDR3 is TGTGCCAGCAGCTCGAGAAGAGTTATTGGTCAGCCCCAGCATTTT. Its translation is CASSSRRVIGQPQHF.

The chain combines TRBV6-1 with TRBJ2-6, with TRBD1 identical over 7 bases. Losses at the gene ends were 6 bases for V and 2 bases for J; bases not matched to a gene: 4. The CDR3 has 15 amino acids. CDR1 MNHNS and CDR2 SASEGT come from the germline V gene. In DNA form, the CDR3 reads TGTGCCAGCAGCAAAGACAGGGCTGGGGCCAACGTCCTGACTTTC. It codes for CASSKDRAGANVLTF.

This clonotype has a handful of counts. The rearrangement links TRBV5-1 to TRBJ2-6; perhaps TRBD1 as D (5 bases). Germline-derived CDR1 and CDR2 are SGHRS and YFSETQ. The CDR3 covers 15 residues. The V end lost 3 bases, the J end lost 0 bases, and 7 bases lay between the germline ends. The chain's CDR3 is CASSSDSSGANVLTF. The CDR3 DNA reads TGCGCCAGCAGCTCTGACAGCTCTGGGGCCAACGTCCTGACTTTC.

The CDR3 region has the DNA TGTGCCAGCAGTTACTCGGCAGGAAGCTCTGGGGCCAACGTCCTGACTTTC. This codes for CASSYSAGSSGANVLTF. The chain employs TRBV6-5 and TRBJ2-6; D is unresolved. The CDR3 is 17 residues long. In germline, CDR1 is MNHEY, CDR2 SVGAGI. V was clipped by 0 bases and J by 0 bases, with 9 bases between them.

The rearrangement joins TRBV4-2 to TRBJ1-1; D gene uncertain. CDR1 and CDR2 from the germline V gene are LGHNA and YNFKEQ. The ends were cut back, 1 base at V and 6 bases at J, with 18 bases in the middle. The CDR3 contains 16 residues. CDR3 sequence (DNA): TGTGCCAGCAGCCAAGTTCGCGGGTTAGGTCTCTCTGAAGCTTTCTTT. Its translation: CASSQVRGLGLSEAFF.

In DNA, the CDR3 is TGCAGCGGCTTGAAGACAGGGCAGGAGAATACGCAGTATTTT. This translates into CSGLKTGQENTQYF. The chain carries TRBV29-1 and TRBJ2-3; 7 nucleotides agree with TRBD1. This CDR3 has 14 residues. V gave up 7 bases and J gave up 7 bases; unmatched junction bases: 14. Germline V gives CDR1 SQVTM, CDR2 ANQGSEA.

The chain links TRBV18 to TRBJ2-5; D perhaps matches TRBD2 (5 bases). The CDR3 extends over 15 amino acids. Germline V gives CDR1 KGHSH, CDR2 LQKENI. V gave up 3 bases and J gave up 0 bases, with 11 bases separating them. This CDR3 is CASSPPGSYQETQYF. DNA for the CDR3: TGTGCCAGCTCACCCCCGGGGTCGTACCAAGAGACCCAGTACTTC.

This clonotype was seen a handful of times. The chain couples TRBV15 to TRBJ2-2, with TRBD2 identical over 7 bases. The CDR3 runs 16 residues. The germline V gene encodes CDR1 LNHNV and CDR2 YYDKDF (reference sequence). V shed 4 bases, J shed 2 bases, and the junction held 7 bases outside the gene matches. As DNA, the CDR3 is TGTGCCACCAGCATCTCGGGGGGAAGAAACACCGGGGAGCTGTTTTTT. Translating gives CATSISGGRNTGELFF.

The V call is TRBV5-1, the J call TRBJ2-2, with 8 bases lining up with TRBD1. The V segment lost 0 bases and the J segment 4 bases; nucleotides outside the gene matches: 14. The germline V gene has CDR1 SGHRS and CDR2 YFSETQ. CDR3 length: 19 residues. CDR3 amino acids: CASSLAEDRAEEITGELFF. The CDR3, as DNA: TGCGCCAGCAGCTTGGCTGAGGACAGGGCGGAAGAAATCACCGGGGAGCTGTTTTTT.

The V and J genes are TRBV4-2 and TRBJ1-1; no clear D. In germline, CDR1 is LGHNA, CDR2 YNFKEQ. Trimming shortened V by 3 bases and J by 8 bases, and 10 bases separated the two germline ends. The CDR3 is 12 residues long. The CDR3 reads CASSHPGEEAFF. The CDR3 nucleotides are TGTGCCAGCAGCCACCCCGGGGAGGAAGCTTTCTTT.

In this sample, this clonotype turned up a few times. V gene TRBV7-2 combines with J gene TRBJ2-3; maybe TRBD2 (6 bases). The CDR3 contains 16 residues. Germline loops: CDR1 SGHTA, CDR2 FQGNSA. V gave up 7 bases and J gave up 0 bases, with 17 bases separating them. The CDR3 region is CASTYGTYTSTDTQYF. DNA for the CDR3: TGTGCCAGCACCTATGGGACTTATACTAGCACAGATACGCAGTATTTT.

The chain is built from TRBV3-1 and TRBJ1-2, with TRBD1 as a possible D gene (6 bases). Trimming took off 2 bases at V and 6 bases at J, with 19 bases between the two ends. CDR3 length: 16 residues. CDR1 LGHDT and CDR2 YNNKEL come from the germline V gene (reference sequence). The CDR3 spells CASSQLQPKGGNGYTF. CDR3 DNA sequence: TGTGCCAGCAGCCAACTCCAACCCAAGGGGGGTAATGGCTACACCTTC. Full variable domain (rest looked up from reference TRBV3-1 and TRBJ1-2): DTAVSQTPKYLVTQMGNDKSIKCEQNLGHDTMYWYKQDSKKFLKIMFSYNNKELIINETVPNRFSPKSPDKAHLNLHINSLELGDSAVYFCASSQLQPKGGNGYTFGSGTRLTVV.